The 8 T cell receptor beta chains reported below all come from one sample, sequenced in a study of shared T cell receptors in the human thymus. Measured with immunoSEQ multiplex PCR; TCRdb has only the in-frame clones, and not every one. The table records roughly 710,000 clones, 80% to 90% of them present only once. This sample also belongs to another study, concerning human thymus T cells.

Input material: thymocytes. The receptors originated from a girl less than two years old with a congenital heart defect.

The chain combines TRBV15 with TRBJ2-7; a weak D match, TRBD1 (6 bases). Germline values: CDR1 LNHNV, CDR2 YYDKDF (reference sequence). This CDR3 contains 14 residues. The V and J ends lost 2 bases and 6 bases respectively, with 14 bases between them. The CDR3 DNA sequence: TGTGCCACCAGCAGACCTACAGGGCCCGGCGAGCAGTACTTC. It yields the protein CATSRPTGPGEQYF.

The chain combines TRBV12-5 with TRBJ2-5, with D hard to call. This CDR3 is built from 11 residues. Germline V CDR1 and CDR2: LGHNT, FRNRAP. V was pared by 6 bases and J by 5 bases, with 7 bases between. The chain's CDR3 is CASGQLETQYF. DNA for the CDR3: TGTGCTAGTGGCCAATTGGAGACCCAGTACTTC. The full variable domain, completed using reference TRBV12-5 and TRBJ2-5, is DARVTQTPRHKVTEMGQEVTMRCQPILGHNTVFWYRQTMMQGLELLAYFRNRAPLDDSGMPKDRFSAEMPDATLATLKIQPSEPRDSAVYFCASGQLETQYFGPGTRLLVL.

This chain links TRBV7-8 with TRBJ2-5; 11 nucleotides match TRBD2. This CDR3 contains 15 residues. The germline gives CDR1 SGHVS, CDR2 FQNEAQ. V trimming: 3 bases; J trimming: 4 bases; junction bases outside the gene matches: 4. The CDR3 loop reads CASSFPLAGGETQYF. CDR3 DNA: TGTGCCAGCAGCTTCCCTCTAGCGGGGGGAGAGACCCAGTACTTC. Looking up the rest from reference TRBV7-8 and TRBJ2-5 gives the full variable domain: GAGVSQSPRYKVAKRGQDVALRCDPISGHVSLFWYQQALGQGPEFLTYFQNEAQLDKSGLPSDRFFAERPEGSVSTLKIQRTQQEDSAVYLCASSFPLAGGETQYFGPGTRLLVL.

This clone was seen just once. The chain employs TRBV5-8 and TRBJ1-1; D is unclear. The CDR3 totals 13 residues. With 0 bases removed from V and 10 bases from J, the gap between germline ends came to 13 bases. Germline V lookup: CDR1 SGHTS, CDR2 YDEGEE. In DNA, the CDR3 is TGTGCCAGCAGCTTGGCCACCACCCCGAGAGCTTTCTTT. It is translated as CASSLATTPRAFF.

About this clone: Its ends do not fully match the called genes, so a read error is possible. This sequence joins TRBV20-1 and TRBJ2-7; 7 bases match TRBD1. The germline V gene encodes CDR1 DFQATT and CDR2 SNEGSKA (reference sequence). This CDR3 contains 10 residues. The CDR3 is CSARVGTAVF. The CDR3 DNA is TGCAGTGCTAGAGTGGGGACAGCCGTTTTC.

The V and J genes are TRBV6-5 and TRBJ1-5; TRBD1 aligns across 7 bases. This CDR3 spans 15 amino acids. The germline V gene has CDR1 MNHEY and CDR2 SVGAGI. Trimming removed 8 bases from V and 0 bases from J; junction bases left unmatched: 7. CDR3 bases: TGTGCCAGCCGACAGGGTGGCGATAGCAATCAGCCCCAGCATTTT. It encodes CASRQGGDSNQPQHF.

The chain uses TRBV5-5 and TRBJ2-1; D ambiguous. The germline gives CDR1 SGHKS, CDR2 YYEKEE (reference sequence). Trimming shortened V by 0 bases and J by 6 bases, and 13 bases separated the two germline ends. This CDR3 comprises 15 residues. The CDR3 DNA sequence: TGTGCCAGCAGCTTGGTACAGATGGCTTTCAATGAGCAGTTCTTC. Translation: CASSLVQMAFNEQFF.

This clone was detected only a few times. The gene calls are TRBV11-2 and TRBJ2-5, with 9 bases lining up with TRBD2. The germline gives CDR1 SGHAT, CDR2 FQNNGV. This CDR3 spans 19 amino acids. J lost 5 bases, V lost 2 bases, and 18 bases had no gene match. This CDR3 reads CASSLSPLPASGAHETQYF. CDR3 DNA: TGTGCCAGCAGCTTAAGCCCACTGCCCGCTAGCGGGGCTCACGAGACCCAGTACTTC.